One sample yielded the 26 T cell receptor beta chains listed below, sequenced in a study of T cell responses to AZD1222 COVID-19 vaccine. Using immunoSEQ multiplex PCR, the repertoire was profiled, and TCRdb retains in-frame clones only, with some absent. The profile shows 130,000 to 150,000 clones, roughly nine tenths of them singletons. The starting material was peripheral blood, obtained on day 0 of AZD1222 vaccination. All receptors derive from an adult in good health.

The chain has TRBV19 and TRBJ1-2; D perhaps matches TRBD1 (5 bases). The V gene lost 1 base and the J gene lost 4 bases, with 10 bases spanning the gap. The germline V gene encodes CDR1 LNHDA and CDR2 SQIVND (reference sequence). CDR3 length equals 14 residues. The CDR3 nucleotides are TGTGCCAGTAGTATAGCAAACAGGATCTATGGCTACACCTTC. Amino acids: CASSIANRIYGYTF.

CDR3 sequence: CASSLVASPLHF. The CDR3 region has the DNA TGTGCCAGCAGCTTGGTGGCGTCACCCCTCCACTTT. The chain links TRBV5-6 to TRBJ1-6; D remains unclear. This CDR3 region has 12 residues. Trimming left V 0 bases short and J 10 bases short, with 5 bases between. Germline V gene sequence: CDR1 SGHDT, CDR2 YYEEEE.

V and J are TRBV18 and TRBJ1-5, with TRBD1 matching 10 bases. Germline V CDR1 and CDR2: KGHSH, LQKENI. The V gene end was trimmed by 4 bases and the J gene end by 7 bases; junction bases not matched to a gene: 7. The CDR3 contains 15 residues. The CDR3 nucleotides are TGTGCCAGCTCACGAGACAGGGGGCCCAGACAGCCCCAGCATTTT. This gives the protein CASSRDRGPRQPQHF.

The rearrangement uses TRBV7-2 and TRBJ2-1; TRBD2 aligns across 8 bases. Germline V gene data show CDR1 as SGHTA and CDR2 as FQGNSA. V trimming: 5 bases; J trimming: 2 bases; junction bases outside the gene matches: 5. This CDR3 has 15 amino acids. The CDR3 bases are TGTGCCAGCAGCCCAACTAGCGGCCCCTACAATGAGCAGTTCTTC. It encodes CASSPTSGPYNEQFF.

This chain links TRBV3-1 (or the pseudogene TRBV3-2) with TRBJ2-3; the D gene is possibly TRBD2 (5 bases). Germline values: CDR1 LGHDT, CDR2 YNNKEL (reference sequence). CDR3 length equals 14 residues. Deletions cut 8 bases from V and 0 bases from J, with 12 bases between. Written as DNA, the CDR3 is TGTGCCAGCCGAGGGCCTTCTAGCACAGATACGCAGTATTTT. Protein sequence: CASRGPSSTDTQYF.

The rearrangement links TRBV20-1 to TRBJ1-5; D is unclear. The CDR3 is made up of 11 amino acids. Germline CDR1 DFQATT, CDR2 SNEGSKA (reference sequence). V was pared by 4 bases and J by 5 bases, with 6 bases between. The CDR3 nucleotides are TGCAGTGCTACCGTCGATCAGCCCCAGCATTTT. Protein sequence: CSATVDQPQHF.

The chain combines TRBV6-2 or TRBV6-3 with TRBJ2-5; 7 nucleotides agree with TRBD1. The CDR3 covers 16 residues. The V gene's germline CDR1 is MNHEY and CDR2 SVGEGT. Germline trimming cut 2 bases from V and 5 bases from J; bases unmatched to any gene: 11. The CDR3: CASSYNPRQGPETQYF. CDR3 sequence (DNA): TGTGCCAGCAGTTACAACCCCCGACAGGGTCCGGAGACCCAGTACTTC.

This rearrangement joins TRBV7-9 to TRBJ2-4; D unresolved. CDR1 is SEHNR and CDR2 is FQNEAQ in the germline V gene (reference sequence). The V end was cut by 1 base, the J end by 0 bases, with 13 bases between. The CDR3 has 17 residues. CDR3 region: CASSLVVQVEAKNIQYF. The CDR3 nucleotides are TGTGCCAGCAGCTTAGTCGTCCAGGTTGAAGCCAAAAACATTCAGTACTTC.

The rearrangement links TRBV6-7 to TRBJ1-2; 8 bases are a match to TRBD1. TRBV6-7 is filed as an ORF, its function uncertain. Trimming at V came to 6 bases and at J to 4 bases, leaving 4 bases not matched to a gene. The CDR3 covers 13 residues. The CDR3: CASSAGGGYGYTF. In DNA form, the CDR3 reads TGTGCCAGCAGCGCAGGGGGCGGCTATGGCTACACCTTC.

This chain joins TRBV7-9 and TRBJ1-5; 9 bases are shared with TRBD1. From germline, CDR1 is SEHNR and CDR2 FQNEAQ (reference sequence). CDR3 length: 16 amino acids. V lost 1 base to trimming and J lost 3 bases; unmatched junction nucleotides: 4. The CDR3 DNA is TGTGCCAGCAGCTTAGGGACAGGGGCTCTCAATCAGCCCCAGCATTTT. Protein product: CASSLGTGALNQPQHF.

The chain carries TRBV11-2 and TRBJ1-2; TRBD1 matches 9 bases. Germline CDR1 and CDR2: SGHAT and FQNNGV. V was clipped by 2 bases and J by 7 bases; unmatched bases: 8. There are 15 residues in the CDR3. The CDR3 is CASSLTTGGVGGYTF. Written as DNA, the CDR3 is TGTGCCAGCAGCTTAACCACAGGGGGCGTCGGTGGCTACACCTTC.

The V gene is TRBV3-1 (or the pseudogene TRBV3-2), the J gene TRBJ2-5, with 7 bases identical to TRBD1. CDR1 is LGHDT and CDR2 is YNNKEL in the germline V gene (reference sequence). J gave up 5 bases and V 4 bases, and 10 bases lay outside the gene matches. The CDR3 extends over 15 amino acids. The CDR3 loop is CASSRLRGGGETQYF. CDR3 coding DNA: TGTGCCAGCAGCCGCCTCCGAGGGGGCGGGGAGACCCAGTACTTC.

This chain uses TRBV4-1 with TRBJ1-2; 8 bases line up with TRBD1. The CDR3 contains 16 residues. Trimming cost V 1 base and J 4 bases; bases outside gene matches: 8. Looked up from germline, CDR1 is MGHRA and CDR2 is YSYEKL. The chain's CDR3 is CASSQVPGGAVYGYTF. In nucleotides, the CDR3 is TGCGCCAGCAGCCAAGTACCAGGGGGCGCGGTCTATGGCTACACCTTC.

V and J are TRBV28 and TRBJ2-7, with D possibly being TRBD1 (6 bases). Trimming stripped 1 base from V and 5 bases from J, with 12 bases between. The length of the CDR3 is 14 residues. Looked up from germline, CDR1 is MDHEN and CDR2 is SYDVKM. CDR3 loop: CASSLSRRGDEQYF. For the CDR3, the DNA is TGTGCCAGCAGTTTATCCCGCAGGGGAGACGAGCAGTACTTC.

V usage is TRBV3-1 (or the pseudogene TRBV3-2) and J usage is TRBJ2-5; D remains ambiguous. Germline loops: CDR1 LGHDT, CDR2 YNNKEL (reference sequence). V was shortened by 4 bases and J by 3 bases, with 6 bases between the two germline ends. The CDR3 consists of 12 residues. The CDR3 loop reads CASSPLEETQYF. The CDR3 DNA follows: TGTGCCAGCAGCCCACTGGAAGAGACCCAGTACTTC.

This chain connects TRBV5-1 to TRBJ2-7; D ambiguous. Germline CDR1 SGHRS, CDR2 YFSETQ. V was trimmed by 0 bases and J by 2 bases, leaving 9 bases between them. This CDR3 contains 14 residues. In nucleotides, the CDR3 is TGCGCCAGCAGCTTGGAGCTCGGCCCCTACGAGCAGTACTTC. It encodes CASSLELGPYEQYF.

The chain links TRBV27 to TRBJ2-2, with 9 bases identical to TRBD2. The CDR3 consists of 22 residues. The junction had 21 bases not matched to a gene; V was cut back by 3 bases and J by 1 base. The germline V gene has CDR1 MNHEY and CDR2 SMNVEV (reference sequence). CDR3 residues: CASSFRGALGTSSILNTGELFF. The CDR3 DNA follows: TGTGCCAGCAGTTTCCGGGGAGCCTTGGGGACTAGCTCCATTCTGAACACCGGGGAGCTGTTTTTT.

The chain employs TRBV9 and TRBJ1-1, with a weak D call TRBD1 (6 bases). The CDR3 is 13 residues long. CDR1 is SGDLS, CDR2 YYNGEE, per germline. V dropped 2 bases and J dropped 10 bases, with 15 bases sitting between them. The CDR3 spells CASSVTTQGSAFF. In nucleotides, the CDR3 is TGTGCCAGCAGCGTCACCACACAGGGATCAGCTTTCTTT. Combining the CDR3 with reference TRBV9 and TRBJ1-1 gives the whole variable domain DSGVTQTPKHLITATGQRVTLRCSPRSGDLSVYWYQQSLDQGLQFLIQYYNGEERAKGNILERFSAQQFPDLHSELNLSSLELGDSALYFCASSVTTQGSAFFGQGTRLTVV.

The CDR3 loop reads CASSLGTGGQPQHF. The CDR3 DNA sequence: TGCGCCAGCAGCTTGGGGACAGGAGGGCAGCCCCAGCATTTT. This chain connects TRBV5-1 to TRBJ1-5, with TRBD1 identical over 7 bases. Looked up from germline, CDR1 is SGHRS and CDR2 is YFSETQ. The CDR3 has 14 residues. The V segment lost 0 bases and the J segment 7 bases; nucleotides outside the gene matches: 4.

The chain's CDR3 is CASTRTGVETQYF. CDR3 nucleotides: TGTGCCAGCACCCGGACAGGGGTCGAGACCCAGTACTTC. This chain connects TRBV6-5 to TRBJ2-5; 9 positions agree with TRBD1. Germline CDR1 MNHEY, CDR2 SVGAGI. The junction had 5 bases not matched to a gene; V was cut back by 7 bases and J by 5 bases. The CDR3 has 13 residues.

The rearrangement joins TRBV5-1 to TRBJ2-4; 9 positions agree with TRBD1. After removal of 4 bases from V and 6 bases from J, the junction contained 8 bases not matched to a gene. The CDR3 extends over 15 amino acids. Germline V lookup: CDR1 SGHRS, CDR2 YFSETQ. CDR3: CASSADRGSGNIQYF. The CDR3, as DNA: TGCGCCAGCAGCGCGGACAGGGGATCGGGAAACATTCAGTACTTC.

This chain joins TRBV7-2 and TRBJ2-7; D may be TRBD1 or TRBD2 (5 bases each). Germline assignment: CDR1 SGHTA and CDR2 FQGNSA. V lost 4 bases, J lost 9 bases, and 16 bases lay in between. This CDR3 spans 13 amino acids. The CDR3 DNA sequence: TGTGCCAGCAGCTCCCGGGACCCCATCGGGCAGTACTTC. It specifies CASSSRDPIGQYF. Drawing the rest from reference TRBV7-2 and TRBJ2-7, the complete variable domain is GAGVSQSPSNKVTEKGKDVELRCDPISGHTALYWYRQSLGQGLEFLIYFQGNSAPDKSGLPSDRFSAERTGGSVSTLTIQRTQQEDSAVYLCASSSRDPIGQYFGPGTRLTVT.

This clone was observed once. For the CDR3, the DNA is TGTGCCAGCAGCCCCCATCTCTCCAACACCATATATTTT. Its translation: CASSPHLSNTIYF. This sequence joins TRBV5-4 and TRBJ1-3; D not certain. The length of the CDR3 is 13 residues. Germline V CDR1 and CDR2: SGHNT, YYREEE (reference sequence). The V end lost 4 bases, the J end lost 7 bases, and 12 bases lay between the germline ends.

J is TRBJ1-2 and V is TRBV15, with 11 bases aligning to TRBD1. With 2 bases clipped from V and 4 bases from J, the junction kept 3 bases outside the gene matches. The CDR3 length is 15 residues. Germline loops: CDR1 LNHNV, CDR2 YYDKDF (reference sequence). In DNA form, the CDR3 reads TGTGCCACCAGCAGACTCGGGACAGGGGGCTATGGCTACACCTTC. Protein: CATSRLGTGGYGYTF.

The chain recombines TRBV6-2 or TRBV6-3 with TRBJ1-2; D is perhaps TRBD1 (5 bases). V lost 0 bases to trimming and J lost 7 bases, with 12 bases between them. From germline, CDR1 is MNHEY and CDR2 SVGEGT. This CDR3 region has 14 residues. The CDR3 sequence: CASSYSAGYGGYTF. For the CDR3, the DNA is TGTGCCAGCAGTTACTCGGCAGGGTATGGTGGCTACACCTTC.

J is TRBJ2-5 and V is TRBV6-5, with 11 positions matching TRBD2. Germline loops: CDR1 MNHEY, CDR2 SVGAGI. This CDR3 is built from 15 residues. Germline trimming cut 6 bases from V and 5 bases from J; bases unmatched to any gene: 8. The CDR3: CASRATSGVSETQYF. DNA for the CDR3: TGTGCCAGCAGGGCGACTAGCGGGGTGTCGGAGACCCAGTACTTC.